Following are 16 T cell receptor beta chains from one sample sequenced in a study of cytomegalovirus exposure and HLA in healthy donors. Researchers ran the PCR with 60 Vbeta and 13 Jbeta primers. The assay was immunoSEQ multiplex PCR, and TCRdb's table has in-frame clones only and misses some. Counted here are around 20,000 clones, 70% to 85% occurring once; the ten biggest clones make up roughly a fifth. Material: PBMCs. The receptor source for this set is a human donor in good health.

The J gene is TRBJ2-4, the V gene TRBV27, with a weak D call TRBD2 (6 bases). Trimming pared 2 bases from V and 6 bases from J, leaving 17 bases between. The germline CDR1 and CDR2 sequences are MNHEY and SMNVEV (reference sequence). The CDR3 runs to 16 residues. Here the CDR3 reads CASSLTGSRYRNIQYF. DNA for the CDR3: TGTGCCAGCAGTTTAACCGGGAGTAGGTATAGAAACATTCAGTACTTC.

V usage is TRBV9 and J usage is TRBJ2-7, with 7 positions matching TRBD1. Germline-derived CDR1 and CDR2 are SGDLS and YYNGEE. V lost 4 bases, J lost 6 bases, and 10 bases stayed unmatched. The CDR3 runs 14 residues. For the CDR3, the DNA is TGTGCCAGCAGCTCATATTACAGGGACAGCGAGCAGTACTTC. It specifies CASSSYYRDSEQYF.

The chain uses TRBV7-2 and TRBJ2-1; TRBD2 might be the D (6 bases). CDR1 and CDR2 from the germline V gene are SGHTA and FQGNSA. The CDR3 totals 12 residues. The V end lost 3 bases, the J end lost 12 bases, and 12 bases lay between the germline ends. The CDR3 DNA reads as TGTGCCAGCAGCTTCCGGACTACTGGGCAGTTCTTC. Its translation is CASSFRTTGQFF.

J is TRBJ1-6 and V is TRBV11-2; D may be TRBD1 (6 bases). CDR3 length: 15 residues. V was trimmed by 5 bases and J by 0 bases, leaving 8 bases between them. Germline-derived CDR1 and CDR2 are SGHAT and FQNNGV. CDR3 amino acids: CASSPQGSYNSPLHF. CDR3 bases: TGTGCCAGCAGCCCACAGGGCTCCTATAATTCACCCCTCCACTTT.

CDR3 bases: TGTGCCAGCAGCCAAGGATCGTTAAGGGGCGGCTACACCTTC. Protein product: CASSQGSLRGGYTF. The genes are TRBV4-2 and TRBJ1-2, with a possible D match to TRBD1 (5 bases). Germline assignment: CDR1 LGHNA and CDR2 YNFKEQ. The length of the CDR3 is 14 residues. The V and J ends lost 1 base and 8 bases respectively, with 14 bases between them.

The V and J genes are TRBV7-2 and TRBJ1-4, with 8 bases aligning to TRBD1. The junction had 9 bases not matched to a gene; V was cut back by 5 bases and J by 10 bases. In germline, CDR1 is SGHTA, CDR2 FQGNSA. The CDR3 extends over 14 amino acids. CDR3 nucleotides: TGTGCCAGCAGCCCAATGGACAGGGAAGGAAAACTGTTTTTT. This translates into CASSPMDREGKLFF.

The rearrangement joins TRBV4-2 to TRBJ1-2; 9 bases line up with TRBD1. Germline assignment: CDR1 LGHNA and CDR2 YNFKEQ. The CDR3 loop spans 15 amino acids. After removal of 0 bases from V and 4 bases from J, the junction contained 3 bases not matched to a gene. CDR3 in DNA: TGTGCCAGCAGCCAAGACGAGACAGGGGGCTATGGCTACACCTTC. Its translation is CASSQDETGGYGYTF.

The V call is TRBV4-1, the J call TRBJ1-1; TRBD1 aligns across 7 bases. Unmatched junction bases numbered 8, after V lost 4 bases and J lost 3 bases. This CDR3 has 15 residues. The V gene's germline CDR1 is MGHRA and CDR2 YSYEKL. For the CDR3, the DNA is TGCGCCAGCAGCCGAGAGGGACAGAGGTACACTGAAGCTTTCTTT. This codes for CASSREGQRYTEAFF.

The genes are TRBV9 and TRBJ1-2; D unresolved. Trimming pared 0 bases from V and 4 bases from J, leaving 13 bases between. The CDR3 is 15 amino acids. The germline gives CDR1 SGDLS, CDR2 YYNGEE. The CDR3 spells CASSVGTTGIYGYTF. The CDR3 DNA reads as TGTGCCAGCAGCGTAGGGACCACGGGGATCTATGGCTACACCTTC.

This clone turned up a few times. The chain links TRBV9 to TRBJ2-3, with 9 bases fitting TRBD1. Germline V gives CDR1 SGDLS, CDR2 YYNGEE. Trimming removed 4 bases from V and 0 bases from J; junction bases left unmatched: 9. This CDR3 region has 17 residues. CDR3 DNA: TGTGCCAGCAGCCCCCGGACAGGGGCCACCAGCACAGATACGCAGTATTTT. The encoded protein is CASSPRTGATSTDTQYF.

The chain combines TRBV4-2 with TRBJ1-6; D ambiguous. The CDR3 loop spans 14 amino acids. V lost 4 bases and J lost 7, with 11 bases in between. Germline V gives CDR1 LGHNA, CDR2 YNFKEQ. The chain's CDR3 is CASSPVGRNSPLHF. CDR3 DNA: TGTGCCAGCAGCCCGGTAGGGAGAAATTCACCCCTCCACTTT.

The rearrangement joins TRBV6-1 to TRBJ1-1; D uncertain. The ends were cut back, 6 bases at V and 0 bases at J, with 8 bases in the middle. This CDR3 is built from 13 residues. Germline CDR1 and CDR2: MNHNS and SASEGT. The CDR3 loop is CASRQVMNTEAFF. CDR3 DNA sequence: TGTGCCAGCAGACAAGTCATGAACACTGAAGCTTTCTTT.

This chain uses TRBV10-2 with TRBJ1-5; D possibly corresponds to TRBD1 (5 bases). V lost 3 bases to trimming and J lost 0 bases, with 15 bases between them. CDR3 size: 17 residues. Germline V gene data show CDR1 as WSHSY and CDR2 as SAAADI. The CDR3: CASSDHDYRSSNQPQHF. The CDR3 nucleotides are TGCGCCAGCAGTGACCACGATTACAGGAGTAGCAATCAGCCCCAGCATTTT.

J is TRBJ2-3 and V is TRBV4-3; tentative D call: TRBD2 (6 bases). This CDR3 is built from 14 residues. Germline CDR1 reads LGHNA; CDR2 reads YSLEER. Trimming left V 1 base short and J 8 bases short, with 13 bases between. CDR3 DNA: TGCGCCAGCAGCCAAGGGTCCGGGCGGGGTACGCAGTATTTT. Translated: CASSQGSGRGTQYF.

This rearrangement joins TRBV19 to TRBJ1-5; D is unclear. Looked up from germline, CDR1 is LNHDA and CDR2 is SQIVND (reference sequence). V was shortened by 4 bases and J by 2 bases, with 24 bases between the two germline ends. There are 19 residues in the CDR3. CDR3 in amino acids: CASSNPSQTVEYGNQPQHF. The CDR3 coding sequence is TGTGCCAGTAGTAACCCTAGCCAGACGGTGGAATATGGCAATCAGCCCCAGCATTTT. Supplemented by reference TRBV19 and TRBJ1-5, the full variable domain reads DGGITQSPKYLFRKEGQNVTLSCEQNLNHDAMYWYRQDPGQGLRLIYYSQIVNDFQKGDIAEGYSVSREKKESFPLTVTSAQKNPTAFYLCASSNPSQTVEYGNQPQHFGDGTRLSIL.

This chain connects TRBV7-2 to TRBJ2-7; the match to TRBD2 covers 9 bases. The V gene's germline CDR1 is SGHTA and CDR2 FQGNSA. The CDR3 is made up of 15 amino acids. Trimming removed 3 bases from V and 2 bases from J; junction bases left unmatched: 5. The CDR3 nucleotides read TGTGCCAGCAGCTTCTTTAGCGGGAGCCCCTACGAGCAGTACTTC. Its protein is CASSFFSGSPYEQYF.